Sequencing of this T cell receptor beta chain was carried out in a study of blood T cell repertoires in COVID-19. Study-wide context: Collection of acute and convalescent COVID-19 samples took place in the United States, Italy and Spain. T cells, B-cell-depleted T cells, or PBMCs provided the cDNA or gDNA that served as material.

V was pared by 5 bases and J by 8 bases, with 21 bases of the junction left unmatched. Looked up from germline, CDR1 is KGHSH and CDR2 is LQKENI. CDR3 size: 18 residues. This clone was seen just once. As originally analysed: From reference gene primer amplification, estimates of nucleated cell counts were derived. Sequencing was performed with immunoSEQ multiplex PCR; in TCRdb, only in-frame clones are kept and a portion is missing. The V and J calls and clone size come from that table; D and trimming were worked out from the DNA. The repertoire holds around 220,000 clones, with over 75% as singletons.

The specimen sequenced was peripheral blood. V usage is TRBV18 and J usage is TRBJ2-1, with 7 bases aligning to TRBD1. This clonotype was obtained from a human donor in a cohort sampled during active COVID-19. The CDR3 sequence is CASSSRSKGAGPFHEQFF. CDR3 coding DNA: TGTGCCAGCTCATCACGTAGCAAGGGGGCTGGCCCTTTCCATGAGCAGTTCTTC.